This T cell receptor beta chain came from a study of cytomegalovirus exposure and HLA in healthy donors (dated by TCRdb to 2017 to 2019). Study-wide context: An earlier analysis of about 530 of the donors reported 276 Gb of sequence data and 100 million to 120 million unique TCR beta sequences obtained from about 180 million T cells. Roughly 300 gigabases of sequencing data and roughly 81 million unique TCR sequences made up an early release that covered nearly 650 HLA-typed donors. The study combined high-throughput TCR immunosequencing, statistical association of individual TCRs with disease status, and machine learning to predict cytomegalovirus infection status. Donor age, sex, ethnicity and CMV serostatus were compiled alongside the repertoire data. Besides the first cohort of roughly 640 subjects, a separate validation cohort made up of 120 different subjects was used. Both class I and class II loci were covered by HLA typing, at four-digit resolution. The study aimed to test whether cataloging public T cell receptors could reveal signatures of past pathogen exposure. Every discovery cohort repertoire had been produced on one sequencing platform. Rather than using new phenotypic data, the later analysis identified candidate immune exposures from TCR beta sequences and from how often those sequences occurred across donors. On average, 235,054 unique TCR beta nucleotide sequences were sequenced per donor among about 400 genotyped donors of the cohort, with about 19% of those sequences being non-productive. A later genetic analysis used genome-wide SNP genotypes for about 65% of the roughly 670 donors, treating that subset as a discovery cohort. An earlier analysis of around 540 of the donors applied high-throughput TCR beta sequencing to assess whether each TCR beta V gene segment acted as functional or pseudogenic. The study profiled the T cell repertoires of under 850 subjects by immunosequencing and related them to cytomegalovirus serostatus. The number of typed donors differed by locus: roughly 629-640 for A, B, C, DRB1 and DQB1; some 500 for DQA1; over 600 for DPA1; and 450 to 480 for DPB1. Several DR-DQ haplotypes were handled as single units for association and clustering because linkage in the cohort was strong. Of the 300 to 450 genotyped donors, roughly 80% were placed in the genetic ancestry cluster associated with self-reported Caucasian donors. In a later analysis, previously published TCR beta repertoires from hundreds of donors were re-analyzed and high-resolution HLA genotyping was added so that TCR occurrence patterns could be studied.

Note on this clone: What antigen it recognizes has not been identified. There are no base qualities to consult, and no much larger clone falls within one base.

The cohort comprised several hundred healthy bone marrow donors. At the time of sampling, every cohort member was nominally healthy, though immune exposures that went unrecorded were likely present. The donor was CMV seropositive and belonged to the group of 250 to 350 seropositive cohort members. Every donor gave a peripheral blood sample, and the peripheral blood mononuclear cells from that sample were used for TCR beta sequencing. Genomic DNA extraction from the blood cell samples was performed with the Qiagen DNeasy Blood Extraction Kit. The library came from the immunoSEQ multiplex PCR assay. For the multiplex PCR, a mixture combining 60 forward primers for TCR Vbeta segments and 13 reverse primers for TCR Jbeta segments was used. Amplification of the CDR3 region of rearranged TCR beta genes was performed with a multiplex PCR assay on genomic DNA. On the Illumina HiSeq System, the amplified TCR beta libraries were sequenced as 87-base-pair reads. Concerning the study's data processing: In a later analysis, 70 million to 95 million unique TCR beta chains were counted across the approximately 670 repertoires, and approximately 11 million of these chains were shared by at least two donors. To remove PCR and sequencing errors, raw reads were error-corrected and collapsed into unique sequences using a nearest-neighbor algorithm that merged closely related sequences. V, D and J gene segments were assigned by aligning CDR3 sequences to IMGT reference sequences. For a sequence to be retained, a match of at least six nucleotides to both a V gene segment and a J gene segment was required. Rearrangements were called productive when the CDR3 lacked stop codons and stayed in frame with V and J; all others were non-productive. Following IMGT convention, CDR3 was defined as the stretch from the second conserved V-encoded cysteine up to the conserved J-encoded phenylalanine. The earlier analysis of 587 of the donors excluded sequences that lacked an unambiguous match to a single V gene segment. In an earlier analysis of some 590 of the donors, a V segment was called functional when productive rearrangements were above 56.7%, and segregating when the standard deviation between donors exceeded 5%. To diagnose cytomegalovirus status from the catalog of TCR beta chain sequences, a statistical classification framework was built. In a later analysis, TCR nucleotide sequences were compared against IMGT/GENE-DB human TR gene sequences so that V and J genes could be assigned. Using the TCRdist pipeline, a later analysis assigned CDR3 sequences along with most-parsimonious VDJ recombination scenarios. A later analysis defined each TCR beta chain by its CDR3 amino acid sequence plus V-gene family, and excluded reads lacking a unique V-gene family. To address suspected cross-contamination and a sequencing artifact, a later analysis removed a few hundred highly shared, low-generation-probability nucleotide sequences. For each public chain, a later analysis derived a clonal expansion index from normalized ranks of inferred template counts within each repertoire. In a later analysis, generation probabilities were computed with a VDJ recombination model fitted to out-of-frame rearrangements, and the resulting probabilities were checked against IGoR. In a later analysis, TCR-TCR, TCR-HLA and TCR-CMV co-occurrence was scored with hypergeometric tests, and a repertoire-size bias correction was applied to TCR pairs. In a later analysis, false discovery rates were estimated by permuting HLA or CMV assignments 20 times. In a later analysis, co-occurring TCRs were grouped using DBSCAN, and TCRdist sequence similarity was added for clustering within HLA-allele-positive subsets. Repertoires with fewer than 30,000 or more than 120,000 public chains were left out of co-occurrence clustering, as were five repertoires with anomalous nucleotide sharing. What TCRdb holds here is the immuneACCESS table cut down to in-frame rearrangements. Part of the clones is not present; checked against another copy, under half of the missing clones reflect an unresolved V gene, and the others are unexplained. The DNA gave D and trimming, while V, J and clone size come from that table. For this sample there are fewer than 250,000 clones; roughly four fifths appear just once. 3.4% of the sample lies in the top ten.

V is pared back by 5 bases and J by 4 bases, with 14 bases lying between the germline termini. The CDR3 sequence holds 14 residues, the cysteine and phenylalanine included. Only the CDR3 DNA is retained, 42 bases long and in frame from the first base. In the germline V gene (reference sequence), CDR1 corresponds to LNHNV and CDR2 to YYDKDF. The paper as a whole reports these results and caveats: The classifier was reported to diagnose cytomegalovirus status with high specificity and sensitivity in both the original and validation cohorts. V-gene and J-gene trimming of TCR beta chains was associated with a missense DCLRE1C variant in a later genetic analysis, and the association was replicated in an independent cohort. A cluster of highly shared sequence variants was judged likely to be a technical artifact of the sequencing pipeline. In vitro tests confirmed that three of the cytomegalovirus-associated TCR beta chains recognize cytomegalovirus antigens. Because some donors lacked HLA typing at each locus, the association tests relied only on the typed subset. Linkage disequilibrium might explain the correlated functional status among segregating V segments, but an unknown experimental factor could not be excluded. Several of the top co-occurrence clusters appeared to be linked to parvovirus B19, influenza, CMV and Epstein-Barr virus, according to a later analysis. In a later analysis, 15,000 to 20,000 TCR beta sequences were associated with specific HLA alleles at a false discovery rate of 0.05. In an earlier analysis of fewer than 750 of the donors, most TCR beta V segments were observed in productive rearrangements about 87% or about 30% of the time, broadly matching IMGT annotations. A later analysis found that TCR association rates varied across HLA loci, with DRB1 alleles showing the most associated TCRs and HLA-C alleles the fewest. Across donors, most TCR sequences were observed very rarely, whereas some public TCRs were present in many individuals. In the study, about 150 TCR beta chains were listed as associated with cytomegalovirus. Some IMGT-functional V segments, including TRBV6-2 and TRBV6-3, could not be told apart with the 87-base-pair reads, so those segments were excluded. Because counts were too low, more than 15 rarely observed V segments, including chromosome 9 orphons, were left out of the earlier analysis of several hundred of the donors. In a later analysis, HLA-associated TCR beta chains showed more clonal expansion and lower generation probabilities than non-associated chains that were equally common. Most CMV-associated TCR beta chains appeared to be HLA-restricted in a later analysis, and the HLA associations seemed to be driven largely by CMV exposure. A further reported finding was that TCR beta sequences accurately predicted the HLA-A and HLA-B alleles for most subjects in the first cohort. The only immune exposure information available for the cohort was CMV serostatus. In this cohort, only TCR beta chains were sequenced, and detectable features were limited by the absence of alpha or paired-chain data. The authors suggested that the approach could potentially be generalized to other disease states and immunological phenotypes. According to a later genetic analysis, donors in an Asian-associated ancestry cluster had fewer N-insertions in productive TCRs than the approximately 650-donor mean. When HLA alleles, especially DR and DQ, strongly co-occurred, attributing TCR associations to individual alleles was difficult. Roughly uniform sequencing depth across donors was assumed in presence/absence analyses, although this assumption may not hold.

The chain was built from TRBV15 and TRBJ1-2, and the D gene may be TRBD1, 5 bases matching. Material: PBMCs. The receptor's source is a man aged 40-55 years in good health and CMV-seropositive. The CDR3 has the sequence CATSALSGGYGYTF. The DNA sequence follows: TGTGCCACCAGCGCACTGTCCGGGGGCTATGGCTACACCTTC.